The clone carrying this T cell receptor beta chain was found a few times. What it binds is not known. It was with 60 Vbeta and 13 Jbeta primers that the PCR ran. Using immunoSEQ multiplex PCR, the repertoire was profiled, and TCRdb retains in-frame clones only, with some absent. The sample lists about 69,000 clones, 68% occurring once. This specimen belongs to a study of cytomegalovirus exposure and HLA in healthy donors. Study-level background: Assignment to the Caucasian-associated ancestry cluster applied to more than 75% of the approximately 400 genotyped donors. General study points: The productive fraction for most TCR beta V segments was about 90% or about 30% in an earlier analysis. For most subjects, TCR beta sequences were reported to predict HLA-A and HLA-B alleles with accuracy. One variant, a missense change in DCLRE1C, was linked in a later analysis to TCR beta V- and J-gene trimming.

The CDR3 has 14 residues. V lost 5 bases to trimming and J lost 8 bases; unmatched junction nucleotides: 7. Germline V gives CDR1 MNHEY, CDR2 SVGAGI. Sequencing was carried out using PBMCs. This sequence originates from a woman aged 30 to 39 in good health and CMV-seronegative. This chain joins TRBV6-5 and TRBJ2-1; 9 positions agree with TRBD2. As DNA, the CDR3 is TGTGCCAGCAGTCACCCCCGGACTAGCGATGAGCAGTTCTTC. Its translation is CASSHPRTSDEQFF.